The clone carrying this T cell receptor (beta chain) was picked up one time. The source of the sample is a study of blood T cell repertoires in COVID-19. The wider study: Sites in the United States, Italy and Spain provided acute and convalescent COVID-19 samples. In each case, the material was cDNA or gDNA derived from T cells, B-cell-depleted T cells, or PBMCs.

Per the study methods: Quantification of nucleated cells was approximated via reference gene primer amplification. Libraries were prepared by immunoSEQ multiplex PCR; TCRdb keeps only in-frame clonotypes and omits some of them. For V, J and clone size, that table is used; D and trimming come from the DNA. The sample has 120,000 to 150,000 clones, 85% to 90% seen once. This receptor was obtained from a woman aged 60 to 75 with acute or convalescent COVID-19. Source material: peripheral blood.

The CDR3 DNA reads TGTGCCAGCAGTTTTTGGGGACAGGGGGGTCAGCCCCAGCATTTT. The encoded protein is CASSFWGQGGQPQHF. The chain joins TRBV28 to TRBJ1-5, with TRBD1 identical over 11 bases. In germline, CDR1 is MDHEN, CDR2 SYDVKM. The J segment lost 6 bases and the V segment lost 3 bases, leaving 4 bases of the junction unmatched. This CDR3 comprises 15 residues.